This TCR beta chain was observed in a study of T cell responses to AZD1222 COVID-19 vaccine. Study-level findings and limits: Clonal diversity was possibly underestimated, and white British individuals and females predominated among donors.

About this clone itself: The antigen is not known.

The data were produced by immunoSEQ multiplex PCR, yet TCRdb's version contains in-frame clones alone and is incomplete. This table has more than 70,000 clones, about 90% appearing once. J lost 6 bases, V lost 7 bases, and 9 bases had no gene match. This CDR3 has 14 amino acids. Germline V CDR1 and CDR2: SGHVS, FQNEAQ. This sample comprised peripheral blood, obtained 28 days after the second AZD1222 dose. The V call is TRBV7-8, the J call TRBJ2-3, with TRBD2 identical over 8 bases. This TCR was recovered from an adult who received the AZD1222 COVID-19 vaccine. The CDR3 sequence is CASKSGLASDTQYF. The CDR3 DNA is TGTGCCAGCAAATCTGGACTAGCATCTGATACGCAGTATTTT. Complete variable domain (other parts from reference TRBV7-8 and TRBJ2-3): GAGVSQSPRYKVAKRGQDVALRCDPISGHVSLFWYQQALGQGPEFLTYFQNEAQLDKSGLPSDRFFAERPEGSVSTLKIQRTQQEDSAVYLCASKSGLASDTQYFGPGTRLTVL.